The 3 T cell receptor beta chains below were found in one sample sequenced in a study of molecular identifiers for immune sequencing clone quantification. TCRdb re-derived calls from the PCR reads in MiXCR, one entry per CDR3 protein. This sample yields over 600,000 distinct CDR3 sequences, of which just under 20% are seen a single time; 0.85% to 0.9% belongs to the top ten. Sequencing input: naive CD8+ T cells from blood, with Jurkat cell RNA spiked in. Specified subset: FACS-sorted CD8+CD4-CCR7+CD45RA+ naive T cells. Every receptor here comes from a human donor in good health. Some libraries in this study had Jurkat cell RNA spiked in.

In regard to this clonotype: A read error may account for a junction end that differs from germline. The chain couples TRBV6-5 to TRBJ2-2; 9 bases fit TRBD1. This CDR3 contains 21 residues. Germline V lookup: CDR1 MNHEY, CDR2 SVGAGI. The CDR3 DNA reads TGTGCCAGCAGTTCTAGGCTAAGGGGACAGGGAATTCAGTTGAACGCCGGGGAGCTGTTTTTT. It encodes CASSSRLRGQGIQLNAGELFF.

In regard to this clonotype: A far larger clone is just one base off, so this is likely a read error. The V gene is TRBV5-3, the J gene TRBJ2-3, with D possibly TRBD1 on 5 matching bases. TRBV5-3 carries the ORF label, with uncertain function. The CDR3 covers 13 residues. The CDR3 is CASSPLSTGTQYF. In DNA form, the CDR3 reads TGTGCCAGCAGCCCCTTAAGCACAGGTACGCAGTATTTT.

This clonotype was detected only a few times. The chain couples TRBV7-8 to TRBJ2-4; 8 nucleotides line up with TRBD2. The germline gives CDR1 SGHVS, CDR2 FQNEAQ. CDR3 length: 14 amino acids. V trimming: 1 base; J trimming: 8 bases; junction bases outside the gene matches: 4. CDR3 bases: TGTGCCAGCAGCTTAGGCGGGGGGTGGGACATTCAGTACTTC. Translating it yields CASSLGGGWDIQYF. Full variable domain (remainder filled in from reference TRBV7-8 and TRBJ2-4): GAGVSQSPRYKVAKRGQDVALRCDPISGHVSLFWYQQALGQGPEFLTYFQNEAQLDKSGLPSDRFFAERPEGSVSTLKIQRTQQEDSAVYLCASSLGGGWDIQYFGAGTRLSVL.